Included here is one TCR beta chain sequence, with context. TCRdb called the 5' RACE reads again in MiXCR, with one record for every CDR3 protein. This table holds approximately 260,000 distinct CDR3 sequences, over 15% found once. Germline-derived CDR1 and CDR2 are SQVTM and ANQGSEA. CDR3 length: 13 residues. V was cut by 3 bases and J by 4 bases, with 12 bases left in between. This specimen belongs to a study of T-cell memory formation after mild COVID-19. The source is a man between 18 and 35 years old who had mild COVID-19 (a few samples of this study predate the infection). Cell type and time point are not known. Sequencing was performed on PBMCs or a T cell subset sorted from them (not recorded which). This chain uses TRBV29-1 with TRBJ1-2; no firm D call. CDR3 sequence (DNA): TGCAGCGTTGACTTCCCGGGAAGCTATGGCTACACCTTC. Encoded protein: CSVDFPGSYGYTF.